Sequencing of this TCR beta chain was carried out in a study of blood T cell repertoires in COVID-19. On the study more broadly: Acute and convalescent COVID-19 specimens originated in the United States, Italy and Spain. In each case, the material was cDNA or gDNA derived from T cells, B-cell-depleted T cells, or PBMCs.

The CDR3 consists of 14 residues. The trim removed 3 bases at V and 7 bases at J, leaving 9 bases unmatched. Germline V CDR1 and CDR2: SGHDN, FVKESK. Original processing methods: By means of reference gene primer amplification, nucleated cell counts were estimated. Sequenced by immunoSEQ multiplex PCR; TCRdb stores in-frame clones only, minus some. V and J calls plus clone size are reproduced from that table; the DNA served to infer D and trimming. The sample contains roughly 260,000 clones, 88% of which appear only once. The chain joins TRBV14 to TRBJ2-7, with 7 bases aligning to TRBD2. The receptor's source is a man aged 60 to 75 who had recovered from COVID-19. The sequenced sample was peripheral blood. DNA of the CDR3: TGTGCCAGCAGCCATCCCGGACTAGTAGGAGAGCAGTACTTC. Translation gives CASSHPGLVGEQYF. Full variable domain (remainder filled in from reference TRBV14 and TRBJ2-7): EAGVTQFPSHSVIEKGQTVTLRCDPISGHDNLYWYRRVMGKEIKFLLHFVKESKQDESGMPNNRFLAERTGGTYSTLKVQPAELEDSGVYFCASSHPGLVGEQYFGPGTRLTVT.